Sequencing of this T cell receptor beta chain was carried out in a study of blood T cell repertoires in COVID-19. Study background: Two negative PCRs, clearance, or symptom resolution characterized the recovered Cohort 3 donors. Sources were T cells, B-cell-depleted T cells, or PBMCs; the material itself was cDNA or gDNA.

Recruitment covered some 25 US areas and drew participants whose ages spanned roughly 18 to 90 years. Participant reports of clinical history set cohort assignment. Libraries were prepared by immunoSEQ multiplex PCR; TCRdb keeps only in-frame clonotypes and omits some of them. The table includes about 150,000 clones, 70% to 85% detected once. V lost 2 bases, J lost 7 bases, and 4 bases stayed unmatched. CDR1 and CDR2 (germline): SGHDT, YYEEEE. The CDR3 extends over 14 amino acids. The V gene is TRBV5-6, the J gene TRBJ1-2; 11 nucleotides match TRBD1. Material: PBMCs or T cells enriched from blood (not recorded which). The receptor was derived from a woman aged 70-85 years in a cohort exposed to, infected with or recovered from COVID-19 (not recorded which). The CDR3: CASSFRDRGFGYTF. The CDR3 DNA reads as TGTGCCAGCAGCTTCCGGGACAGGGGGTTTGGCTACACCTTC.